These 27 T cell receptor beta chains were all obtained from the same sample, sequenced in a study of beta chain features in type 1 diabetes. Study-wide results and caveats: In all four CD4+ subsets, TCRB CDR3 length was significantly, moderately reduced in type 1 diabetes.

Their antigens remain unidentified. The authors reverse transcribed all of the isolated RNA, so sequencing captured expressed TCRB transcripts. Some clones are missing from TCRdb's copy, which holds only in-frame ones; the method was immunoSEQ multiplex PCR. The repertoire includes roughly 260,000 clones, roughly 10% of them detected once, and over 0.015% sits in the top ten. Sequenced material: naive CD4+ T cells from blood. These TCRs come from a man aged 25-40 years with type 1 diabetes.

This clone was seen a handful of times. The chain uses TRBV11-2 and TRBJ1-3; the D gene is possibly TRBD1 (6 bases). CDR3 size: 15 residues. Trimming took 9 bases from V and 4 from J, leaving 19 bases between them. CDR1 SGHAT and CDR2 FQNNGV come from the germline V gene. The CDR3 is CASVEVGTIGNTIYF. The CDR3 coding sequence is TGTGCCAGTGTTGAAGTGGGGACAATCGGAAACACCATATATTTT.

The chain recombines TRBV4-1 with TRBJ2-6; 8 bases fit TRBD1. The CDR3 covers 16 residues. Looked up from germline, CDR1 is MGHRA and CDR2 is YSYEKL. After removal of 4 bases from V and 2 bases from J, the junction contained 4 bases not matched to a gene. The CDR3 region has the DNA TGCGCCAGCAGCCGACCAGGGGGCGCTGGGGCCAACGTCCTGACTTTC. It is translated as CASSRPGGAGANVLTF.

This clone was seen a few times. The rearrangement joins TRBV25-1 to TRBJ1-1, with D possibly matching TRBD1 (5 bases). This CDR3 is built from 13 residues. The V and J ends lost 5 bases and 0 bases respectively, with 7 bases between them. The germline CDR1 and CDR2 sequences are MGHDK and SYGVNS. The DNA of the CDR3 is TGTGCCAGCAGTAAACAGGTGAACACTGAAGCTTTCTTT. It encodes CASSKQVNTEAFF.

This sequence joins TRBV29-1 and TRBJ2-7, with D perhaps TRBD2 (6 bases). V lost 1 base and J 0 bases, leaving 10 bases between the germline ends. Per the germline V gene, CDR1 is SQVTM and CDR2 is ANQGSEA. The CDR3 sequence is 14 residues long. The CDR3 is CSVEGGESSYEQYF. The CDR3 nucleotides are TGCAGCGTTGAAGGGGGGGAAAGCTCCTACGAGCAGTACTTC.

This chain connects TRBV5-4 to TRBJ2-7; 8 nucleotides line up with TRBD1. The CDR3 has 14 residues. Per the germline V gene, CDR1 is SGHNT and CDR2 is YYREEE (reference sequence). J lost 3 bases, V lost 3 bases, and 5 bases had no gene match. CDR3 bases: TGTGCCAGCAGCTCTGGGACAGGTCTCTACGAGCAGTACTTC. Translating it yields CASSSGTGLYEQYF. Full variable domain (remainder filled in from reference TRBV5-4 and TRBJ2-7): ETGVTQSPTHLIKTRGQQVTLRCSSQSGHNTVSWYQQALGQGPQFIFQYYREEENGRGNFPPRFSGLQFPNYSSELNVNALELDDSALYLCASSSGTGLYEQYFGPGTRLTVT.

The chain employs TRBV2 and TRBJ2-1, with D perhaps TRBD1 (5 bases). Trimming cost V 8 bases and J 5 bases, with 7 bases left between them. CDR1 and CDR2 (germline): SNHLY, FYNNEI. This CDR3 comprises 11 residues. In DNA form, the CDR3 reads TGTGCCAGCGACAGAGACAATGAGCAGTTCTTC. Translating it yields CASDRDNEQFF.

The chain joins TRBV7-2 to TRBJ1-4; D not certain. Germline values: CDR1 SGHTA, CDR2 FQGNSA. V was pared by 5 bases and J by 7 bases, with 11 bases between. This CDR3 has 13 amino acids. The CDR3: CASSPGFSEKLFF. The CDR3 nucleotides read TGTGCCAGCAGCCCGGGATTTAGTGAAAAACTGTTTTTT.

The CDR3 nucleotides are TGTGCCAGCACCGGGGGGGTACAGGGGTCAAGGAAGGACGGTGGCTACACCTTC. Its protein product is CASTGGVQGSRKDGGYTF. The V gene is TRBV7-3, the J gene TRBJ1-2; 7 bases map to TRBD1. Germline CDR1 is SGHTA and CDR2 is FQGTGA. With 7 bases clipped from V and 7 bases from J, the junction kept 24 bases outside the gene matches. The CDR3 spans 18 residues.

The V call is TRBV7-2, the J call TRBJ2-7; the match to TRBD1 covers 11 bases. The germline gives CDR1 SGHTA, CDR2 FQGNSA. V lost 6 bases and J lost 3; bases outside the gene matches: 7. This CDR3 has 15 amino acids. CDR3 loop: CASSLTGTGGYEQYF. CDR3 bases: TGTGCCAGCAGTTTAACCGGGACAGGGGGCTACGAGCAGTACTTC.

The chain couples TRBV29-1 to TRBJ2-7, with TRBD2 matching over 10 bases. Germline V gene data show CDR1 as SQVTM and CDR2 as ANQGSEA. V shed 7 bases, J shed 2 bases, and the junction held 2 bases outside the gene matches. The CDR3 is 12 amino acids. DNA for the CDR3: TGCAGCGCCAGCGGGGGGGCCTACGAGCAGTACTTC. Amino acids: CSASGGAYEQYF.

In nucleotides, the CDR3 is TGTGCCAGTAGTATCGGACTAGCGGGCTCTGGAGAGACCCAGTACTTC. Translated, it gives CASSIGLAGSGETQYF. The chain is built from TRBV19 and TRBJ2-5; 11 bases line up with TRBD2. Germline-derived CDR1 and CDR2 are LNHDA and SQIVND (reference sequence). The CDR3 has 16 residues. The V and J ends lost 3 bases and 4 bases, in that order; junction bases with no gene match: 7.

The table lists this clone with a few counts. Other DNA sequences in the sample encode the same CDR3. The chain recombines TRBV7-9 with TRBJ1-4; possibly TRBD1 for D (5 bases). Germline CDR1 reads SEHNR; CDR2 reads FQNEAQ (reference sequence). The CDR3 runs 13 residues. V was shortened by 4 bases and J by 8 bases, with 11 bases between the two germline ends. The CDR3 region has the DNA TGTGCCAGCAGCTCTCAGGGAGGAGAAAAACTGTTTTTT. Translating gives CASSSQGGEKLFF.

The V and J genes are TRBV7-2 and TRBJ1-3, with D maybe TRBD1 (5 bases). Germline-derived CDR1 and CDR2 are SGHTA and FQGNSA. V shed 0 bases and J shed 3 bases, with 9 bases lying between them. This CDR3 comprises 15 residues. DNA of the CDR3: TGTGCCAGCAGCTTAGCACTCCAGGGTGGAAACACCATATATTTT. It encodes CASSLALQGGNTIYF.

V usage is TRBV25-1 and J usage is TRBJ1-3, with D unresolved. The ends were cut back, 5 bases at V and 10 bases at J, with 12 bases in the middle. In germline, CDR1 is MGHDK, CDR2 SYGVNS. CDR3 size: 12 residues. In DNA form, the CDR3 reads TGTGCCAGCAGTACTCCGACGGGGACCATATATTTT. As protein: CASSTPTGTIYF.

The chain carries TRBV7-6 and TRBJ2-5; D is ambiguous. This CDR3 is built from 13 residues. Germline V gene lookup returns CDR1 SGHVS and CDR2 FNYEAQ. Trimming cost V 1 base and J 7 bases, with 10 bases left between them. The CDR3 loop reads CASSLDGAVTQYF. CDR3 sequence (DNA): TGTGCCAGCAGCTTAGACGGAGCAGTGACCCAGTACTTC.

The genes are TRBV5-1 and TRBJ2-7, with 7 bases identical to TRBD2. J was trimmed by 1 base and V by 3 bases; bases with no gene match: 10. The CDR3 extends over 16 amino acids. The V gene's germline CDR1 is SGHRS and CDR2 YFSETQ. CDR3 bases: TGCGCCAGCAGCTCCGGGGAGCGGGGCGGTTCCTACGAGCAGTACTTC. Residues: CASSSGERGGSYEQYF.

The V gene is TRBV28, the J gene TRBJ1-5; the D gene is possibly TRBD1 (6 bases). Trimming pared 8 bases from V and 6 bases from J, leaving 14 bases between. CDR1 is MDHEN, CDR2 SYDVKM, per germline. The CDR3 runs to 13 residues. DNA of the CDR3: TGTGCCAGCCTCAGGGGAGGGCTTCAGCCCCAGCATTTT. It codes for CASLRGGLQPQHF.

The table lists this clone with a few counts. The J gene is TRBJ2-4, the V gene TRBV11-2, with TRBD2 as a possible D gene (6 bases). The CDR3 totals 18 residues. Trimming pared 4 bases from V and 4 bases from J, leaving 23 bases between. The germline V gene encodes CDR1 SGHAT and CDR2 FQNNGV. The CDR3 nucleotides are TGTGCCAGCAGCTCCTTCGGGGGTGCGATTGAGGGAAAAAACATTCAGTACTTC. It specifies CASSSFGGAIEGKNIQYF.

This chain joins TRBV5-4 and TRBJ2-3; TRBD1 matches at 8 bases. The CDR3 has 15 amino acids. CDR1 and CDR2 from the germline V gene are SGHNT and YYREEE (reference sequence). With 4 bases clipped from V and 1 base from J, the junction kept 5 bases outside the gene matches. CDR3 sequence: CASSPGQGGTDTQYF. CDR3 DNA sequence: TGTGCCAGCAGCCCCGGACAGGGTGGCACAGATACGCAGTATTTT. The whole variable domain, filled in from reference TRBV5-4 and TRBJ2-3, reads ETGVTQSPTHLIKTRGQQVTLRCSSQSGHNTVSWYQQALGQGPQFIFQYYREEENGRGNFPPRFSGLQFPNYSSELNVNALELDDSALYLCASSPGQGGTDTQYFGPGTRLTVL.

This clone was seen many times. Here the CDR3 reads CASSQEAGASSSTDTQYF. CDR3 DNA: TGCGCCAGCAGCCAAGAAGCAGGGGCGTCCAGTAGCACAGATACGCAGTATTTT. The chain is built from TRBV4-1 and TRBJ2-3; weak D call: TRBD1 (6 bases). Trimming pared 0 bases from V and 0 bases from J, leaving 16 bases between. Germline V gene data show CDR1 as MGHRA and CDR2 as YSYEKL. This CDR3 comprises 18 residues.

The chain employs TRBV15 and TRBJ2-3; D possibly corresponds to TRBD2 (6 bases). The V gene lost 5 bases and the J gene lost 0 bases, with 15 bases spanning the gap. This CDR3 spans 16 amino acids. Germline V gives CDR1 LNHNV, CDR2 YYDKDF (reference sequence). The CDR3 DNA reads TGTGCCACCAGCGGGGCCGGCGGGGCTAGCACAGATACGCAGTATTTT. It yields the protein CATSGAGGASTDTQYF. Together with reference TRBV15 and TRBJ2-3, the CDR3 gives the full variable domain: DAMVIQNPRYQVTQFGKPVTLSCSQTLNHNVMYWYQQKSSQAPKLLFHYYDKDFNNEADTPDNFQSRRPNTSFCFLDIRSPGLGDTAMYLCATSGAGGASTDTQYFGPGTRLTVL.

The chain combines TRBV19 with TRBJ1-2; 8 nucleotides agree with TRBD1. CDR1 LNHDA and CDR2 SQIVND come from the germline V gene (reference sequence). CDR3 length: 13 amino acids. V shed 3 bases and J 6 bases; nucleotides not matched to a gene: 3. The CDR3 protein is CASSIAGGHGYTF. Written as DNA, the CDR3 is TGTGCCAGTAGTATCGCAGGGGGCCATGGCTACACCTTC.

There are a few counts of this clone. The chain joins TRBV29-1 to TRBJ2-3; TRBD2 matches 11 bases. This CDR3 has 15 amino acids. The germline CDR1 and CDR2 sequences are SQVTM and ANQGSEA. J lost 9 bases, V lost 0 bases, and 8 bases had no gene match. CDR3 in DNA: TGCAGCGTTGAAGATGCTAGCGGGGGGAGGGCGACGCAGTATTTT. Protein sequence: CSVEDASGGRATQYF.

The chain carries TRBV19 and TRBJ1-2; D remains unclear. Germline-derived CDR1 and CDR2 are LNHDA and SQIVND (reference sequence). V was cut by 3 bases and J by 5 bases, with 10 bases left in between. CDR3 length: 13 residues. CDR3 bases: TGTGCCAGTAGTATTTCGGGAGTATATGGCTACACCTTC. It translates to CASSISGVYGYTF.

This clone was counted only a few times. The rearrangement joins TRBV11-1 to TRBJ1-1, with 7 bases matching TRBD1. After removal of 5 bases from V and 5 bases from J, the junction contained 5 bases not matched to a gene. Germline V gene data show CDR1 as SGHAT and CDR2 as FQDESV (reference sequence). The CDR3 has 13 amino acids. CDR3 nucleotide sequence: TGTGCCAGCAGCACAGGGGCTTGGACTGAAGCTTTCTTT. Its translation is CASSTGAWTEAFF.

This clone came up a few times. The V and J genes are TRBV25-1 and TRBJ1-4; 12 nucleotides agree with TRBD1. V was clipped by 5 bases and J by 2 bases; unmatched bases: 3. CDR3 length: 16 residues. Looked up from germline, CDR1 is MGHDK and CDR2 is SYGVNS. The CDR3 loop reads CASSSGQGATNEKLFF. The CDR3 DNA reads TGTGCCAGCAGTTCGGGACAGGGGGCGACTAATGAAAAACTGTTTTTT.

There are a few counts of this clone. This rearrangement joins TRBV6-5 to TRBJ1-6; TRBD1 matches 7 bases. Germline CDR1 and CDR2: MNHEY and SVGAGI. This CDR3 has 14 residues. Trimming cost V 6 bases and J 10 bases; bases outside gene matches: 9. CDR3 coding DNA: TGTGCCAGCAGCTCACAGGGGTTTGGGTCACCCCTCCACTTT. It encodes CASSSQGFGSPLHF.